Shown below are 14 T cell receptor beta chains from a single sample sequenced in a study of shared clonotypes between healthy human individuals. Method: immunoSEQ multiplex PCR; TCRdb's copy keeps in-frame clones and lacks some. The sample gives approximately 1.5 million clones, 95% to 99% of which show up once; approximately 0.44% is in the top ten. The sequenced sample consisted of naive CD4+ T cells sorted from blood. As to subset: CD45RA+ positively selected. The receptors were gathered from a man under 40 in good health.

The chain combines TRBV5-4 with TRBJ2-1, with TRBD1 identical over 9 bases. CDR3 length: 15 amino acids. Germline CDR1 reads SGHNT; CDR2 reads YYREEE (reference sequence). V lost 4 bases and J lost 7; bases outside the gene matches: 9. CDR3 in DNA: TGTGCCAGCAGCCTCGGACAGGGGCTGGGTAATGAGCAGTTCTTC. It yields the protein CASSLGQGLGNEQFF.

The chain links TRBV4-1 to TRBJ1-1; D is perhaps TRBD1 (6 bases). The CDR3 runs 15 residues. Trimming removed 2 bases from V and 1 base from J, with 11 bases in between. The germline V gene has CDR1 MGHRA and CDR2 YSYEKL. The CDR3: CASSQPTGGNTEAFF. The DNA for the CDR3 is TGCGCCAGCAGCCAACCGACAGGTGGGAACACTGAAGCTTTCTTT.

This clone has only one observation. The V call is TRBV6-1, the J call TRBJ2-7; the D gene could be TRBD1 or TRBD2 (5 bases each). In germline, CDR1 is MNHNS, CDR2 SASEGT. The CDR3 runs 15 residues. The V gene lost 6 bases and the J gene lost 0 bases, with 15 bases spanning the gap. The CDR3 DNA follows: TGTGCCAGCAGGGAAAGAGGGGTTAACTCCTACGAGCAGTACTTC. Protein product: CASRERGVNSYEQYF.

Points on this clone: One end of the junction fails to match germline, which may point to a read error. The chain combines TRBV7-9 with TRBJ2-1; TRBD2 aligns across 8 bases. Germline V CDR1 and CDR2: SEHNR, FQNEAQ (reference sequence). There are 11 residues in the CDR3. The CDR3 bases are TGTGCCAGCACCCGAGCGGGGGAGGAGGTCTTC. Translating it yields CASTRAGEEVF.

This chain joins TRBV28 and TRBJ2-3; D is unclear. V was trimmed by 3 bases and J by 6 bases, leaving 7 bases between them. The CDR3 runs to 12 residues. Germline V gene data show CDR1 as MDHEN and CDR2 as SYDVKM. CDR3 coding DNA: TGTGCCAGCAGTTTCTCCGTGGATACGCAGTATTTT. It codes for CASSFSVDTQYF. The entire variable domain, with the rest obtained from reference TRBV28 and TRBJ2-3, is as follows: DVKVTQSSRYLVKRTGEKVFLECVQDMDHENMFWYRQDPGLGLRLIYFSYDVKMKEKGDIPEGYSVSREKKERFSLILESASTNQTSMYLCASSFSVDTQYFGPGTRLTVL.

Turning to this clone: Other DNA variants within this sample encode the same CDR3. V and J are TRBV9 and TRBJ2-7, with D hard to call. Looked up from germline, CDR1 is SGDLS and CDR2 is YYNGEE. The CDR3 length is 13 residues. V was trimmed by 4 bases and J by 3 bases, leaving 11 bases between them. CDR3 sequence reads: CASSRTESYEQYF. The CDR3 coding sequence is TGTGCCAGCAGCAGAACGGAGAGCTACGAGCAGTACTTC.

CDR3 DNA sequence: TGTGCCAGCAGCTTAGGCAGGGGGAGCTACGAGCAGTACTTC. Its protein is CASSLGRGSYEQYF. The chain combines TRBV11-3 with TRBJ2-7; 7 positions agree with TRBD1. The V and J ends lost 1 base and 3 bases, in that order; junction bases with no gene match: 3. Per germline, CDR1 SGHNT and CDR2 YENEEA. There are 14 residues in the CDR3.

This chain joins TRBV5-1 and TRBJ1-1; D remains unclear. V lost 4 bases to trimming and J lost 1 base, with 8 bases between them. The CDR3 is 13 residues long. Germline assignment: CDR1 SGHRS and CDR2 YFSETQ. The CDR3, as DNA: TGCGCCAGCAGCGACGCACGGAACACTGAAGCTTTCTTT. This translates into CASSDARNTEAFF.

The J gene is TRBJ2-3, the V gene TRBV18; possible D gene TRBD1, 6 bases. Germline V gene data show CDR1 as KGHSH and CDR2 as LQKENI. This CDR3 contains 18 residues. V shed 2 bases and J shed 0 bases, with 18 bases lying between them. This CDR3 reads CASSPGGQGFPSTDTQYF. The CDR3 DNA sequence: TGTGCCAGCTCACCAGGGGGCCAGGGGTTCCCTAGCACAGATACGCAGTATTTT.

The chain employs TRBV2 and TRBJ2-5, with D hard to call. Germline CDR1 is SNHLY and CDR2 is FYNNEI. CDR3 size: 13 residues. Deletions cut 1 base from V and 3 bases from J, with 6 bases between. The CDR3 DNA sequence: TGTGCCAGCAGTGAAGGAAGAAAAGAGACCCAGTACTTC. As protein: CASSEGRKETQYF.

The chain employs TRBV29-1 and TRBJ1-2; D gene ambiguous. CDR3 length: 15 amino acids. V lost 7 bases to trimming and J lost 2 bases, with 20 bases between them. CDR1 is SQVTM and CDR2 is ANQGSEA in the germline V gene. The chain's CDR3 is CSAGLGSSGNYGYTF. CDR3 nucleotide sequence: TGCAGCGCGGGTTTGGGCAGCTCCGGGAACTATGGCTACACCTTC.

The rearrangement links TRBV29-1 to TRBJ2-2; a possible D gene is TRBD2 (6 bases). V lost 6 bases and J 3 bases, leaving 20 bases between the germline ends. The germline V gene has CDR1 SQVTM and CDR2 ANQGSEA. This CDR3 is 16 amino acids long. The DNA of the CDR3 is TGCAGCGTCGACCTAGGGACTGGCGCCGACACCGGGGAGCTGTTTTTT. Translation: CSVDLGTGADTGELFF.

The count of this clone is one. The chain combines TRBV6-6 with TRBJ2-3; no reliable D call. The CDR3 spans 13 residues. The germline gives CDR1 MNHNY, CDR2 SVGAGI (reference sequence). Trimming cost V 8 bases and J 1 base, with 10 bases left between them. Here the CDR3 DNA reads TGTGCCAGCTACCGGGTAGGCACAGATACGCAGTATTTT. Its protein is CASYRVGTDTQYF.

The rearrangement joins TRBV4-2 to TRBJ2-7, with TRBD2 identical over 10 bases. The CDR3 spans 15 residues. J was trimmed by 7 bases and V by 1 base; bases with no gene match: 7. The germline V gene has CDR1 LGHNA and CDR2 YNFKEQ. Here the CDR3 reads CASSQGGLAGEEQYF. In DNA form, the CDR3 reads TGTGCCAGCAGCCAAGGAGGTCTAGCGGGAGAGGAGCAGTACTTC.